This is a list of T cell receptor beta chains from one sample in a study of blood T cell repertoires in COVID-19. Measured with immunoSEQ multiplex PCR; TCRdb has only the in-frame clones, and not every one. Of about 160,000 clones listed, under 90% were seen once; the top ten hold less than 4%. The sample consisted of PBMCs or T cells enriched from blood (not recorded which). All receptors derive from an older woman who had recovered from COVID-19. The CDR3 runs from the conserved cysteine through the conserved F or W. Fields, in order: J gene, V gene, clone size, D gene, CDR3 protein, CDR3 DNA. A D gene is named only where the DNA matches it firmly. Clone size is stated in some rows and not others, as once, few, many or a class when expanded.

TRBJ1-2 TRBV29-1 . . CSVEERQWVNGYTF TGCAGCGTTGAAGAAAGACAGTGGGTAAATGGCTACACCTTC
TRBJ1-2 TRBV4-1 . . CASSQVFAREGYTF TGCGCCAGCAGCCAAGTCTTTGCCAGGGAAGGCTACACCTTC
TRBJ2-3 TRBV27 few . CASSPTGSTDTQYF TGTGCCAGCAGTCCTACCGGTAGCACAGATACGCAGTATTTT
TRBJ2-5 TRBV4-1 . . CASSQPRGRETQYF TGCGCCAGCAGTCAGCCCCGGGGGAGGGAGACCCAGTACTTC
TRBJ2-2 TRBV7-2 . . CASSLVGRTGELFF TGTGCCAGCAGCTTAGTTGGGAGGACCGGGGAGCTGTTTTTT
TRBJ2-3 TRBV24-1 few . CATSKGHDTQYF TGTGCCACCTCAAAAGGACACGATACGCAGTATTTT
TRBJ1-5 TRBV7-2 . TRBD1 CASSLIQGDQPQHF TGTGCCAGCAGCTTGATACAGGGGGATCAGCCCCAGCATTTT
TRBJ1-1 TRBV6-5 . TRBD1 CASSYRDRDEAFF TGTGCCAGCAGTTACCGGGACAGGGATGAAGCTTTCTTT
TRBJ2-5 TRBV30 . TRBD2 CAWSDWLAGKTQYF TGTGCCTGGAGTGACTGGCTAGCGGGAAAGACCCAGTACTTC
TRBJ2-1 TRBV4-1 . TRBD2 CASGKLAGINEQFF TGCGCCAGCGGGAAGCTAGCGGGGATCAATGAGCAGTTCTTC
TRBJ1-1 TRBV30 . . CAWDPRGDTEAFF TGTGCCTGGGACCCCAGAGGAGACACTGAAGCTTTCTTT
TRBJ1-5 TRBV30 . . CAWSVPDRFNQPQHF TGTGCCTGGAGTGTCCCCGACAGGTTCAATCAGCCCCAGCATTTT
TRBJ1-2 TRBV27 few . CASSLDRLYGYTF TGTGCCAGCAGTTTAGACAGACTCTATGGCTACACCTTC
TRBJ2-1 TRBV5-5 . . CASSTILRQDNEQFF TGTGCCAGCAGCACCATACTGAGACAGGACAATGAGCAGTTCTTC
TRBJ1-2 TRBV3-1/TRBV3-2 . . CASSQDRGAYGYTF TGTGCCAGCAGCCAAGATCGGGGGGCTTATGGCTACACCTTC
TRBJ2-1 TRBV9 . . CASSVGPSANEQFF TGTGCCAGCAGCGTAGGTCCTAGCGCCAATGAGCAGTTCTTC
TRBJ2-5 TRBV4-2 . . CASSQVLASKETQYF TGTGCCAGCAGCCAAGTCTTGGCTAGTAAAGAGACCCAGTACTTC
TRBJ2-7 TRBV7-2 few TRBD2 CASSLGVAGSYEQYF TGTGCCAGCAGCTTAGGGGTAGCGGGGTCTTACGAGCAGTACTTC
TRBJ2-3 TRBV9 . TRBD2 CASRDDGGASTDTQYF TGTGCCAGCAGGGACGACGGGGGGGCCAGCACAGATACGCAGTATTTT
TRBJ2-7 TRBV3-1/TRBV3-2 . TRBD1 CASSRDRDPYEQYF TGTGCCAGCAGCCGGGACAGGGACCCCTACGAGCAGTACTTC
TRBJ1-4 TRBV7-2 . . CASSLRSGWEKLFF TGTGCCAGCAGCTTAAGGTCGGGGTGGGAAAAACTGTTTTTT
TRBJ2-3 TRBV5-1 once TRBD1 CASSQGQGGPDTQYF TGCGCCAGCAGCCAGGGACAGGGGGGTCCAGATACGCAGTATTTT
TRBJ2-7 TRBV7-2 . . CASSIGLLREQYF TGTGCCAGCAGCATTGGACTTCTCCGCGAGCAGTACTTC
TRBJ2-7 TRBV27 . TRBD2 CASSFAGVHEQYF TGTGCCAGCAGTTTTGCGGGGGTCCACGAGCAGTACTTC
TRBJ2-5 TRBV2 . . CASSDPLNTVWGAQYF TGTGCCAGCAGTGATCCCCTTAACACAGTCTGGGGGGCCCAGTACTTC
TRBJ1-2 TRBV5-1 . . CASSLAAGDLANYGYTF TGCGCCAGCAGCTTGGCCGCAGGGGACCTAGCTAACTATGGCTACACCTTC
TRBJ2-2 TRBV6-6 . . CASSYSSPGELFF TGTGCCAGCAGTTACTCGAGCCCCGGGGAGCTGTTTTTT
TRBJ2-7 TRBV5-1 . TRBD1 CASSLGLQGGTYEQYF TGCGCCAGCAGCTTGGGGTTACAGGGGGGAACCTACGAGCAGTACTTC
TRBJ2-7 TRBV6-5 few . CASSYSAGIYEQYF TGTGCCAGCAGTTACTCGGCAGGGATCTACGAGCAGTACTTC
TRBJ1-4 TRBV30 . TRBD1 CAWSVGTGLGEKLFF TGTGCCTGGAGTGTGGGGACAGGGCTGGGTGAAAAACTGTTTTTT
TRBJ1-5 TRBV27 . . CASSSTNPRGGNQPQHF TGTGCCAGCAGTTCAACGAACCCCAGGGGTGGCAATCAGCCCCAGCATTTT
TRBJ1-1 TRBV30 . . CAWRGAKRNTEAFF TGTGCCTGGAGGGGGGCCAAGAGAAACACTGAAGCTTTCTTT
TRBJ1-1 TRBV18 . . CASSPYFAGGYTEAFF TGTGCCAGCTCACCATACTTCGCTGGCGGATACACTGAAGCTTTCTTT
TRBJ2-3 TRBV11-2 . TRBD2 CASSASGGIMDTQYF TGTGCCAGCAGCGCTAGCGGGGGCATTATGGATACGCAGTATTTT
TRBJ2-7 TRBV18 . . CASSPLARGVSSYEQYF TGTGCCAGCTCACCGTTGGCCAGGGGTGTGTCTTCGTACGAGCAGTACTTC
TRBJ1-2 TRBV29-1 . . CSVEAGPYGYTF TGCAGCGTTGAGGCGGGGCCCTATGGCTACACCTTC
TRBJ2-2 TRBV6-5 . . CASSYPDGGAGGELFF TGTGCCAGCAGTTACCCGGACGGGGGTGCGGGCGGGGAGCTGTTTTTT
TRBJ2-1 TRBV6-5 . . CASSYSSRLIYNEQFF TGTGCCAGCAGTTACTCGTCGAGACTAATCTACAATGAGCAGTTCTTC
TRBJ1-3 TRBV5-1 . TRBD1 CASSVDRGDTIYF TGCGCCAGCAGCGTTGACAGGGGAGATACCATATATTTT
TRBJ1-5 TRBV19 . TRBD1 CASISDRASNQPQHF TGTGCCAGTATCTCGGACAGGGCCAGCAATCAGCCCCAGCATTTT
TRBJ2-1 TRBV6-5 . TRBD2 CAGRGGAYNEQFF TGTGCCGGACGCGGGGGGGCCTACAATGAGCAGTTCTTC
TRBJ2-7 TRBV6-5 . TRBD1 CASRTGQGLVEQYF TGTGCCAGCAGAACGGGACAGGGTCTCGTTGAGCAGTACTTC
TRBJ2-7 TRBV6-5 . TRBD2 CASSRGGEYEQYF TGTGCCAGCAGCCGCGGGGGGGAGTACGAGCAGTACTTC
TRBJ1-6 TRBV3-1/TRBV3-2 . . CASSQSWGGPNSPLHF TGTGCCAGCAGCCAATCCTGGGGCGGACCTAATTCACCCCTCCACTTT
TRBJ1-6 TRBV5-1 few TRBD1 CASSFGTGGNSPLHF TGCGCCAGCAGCTTCGGGACAGGGGGGAATTCACCCCTCCACTTT
TRBJ2-5 TRBV13 . TRBD1 CASSARQGETQYF TGTGCCAGCAGCGCGAGACAGGGGGAGACCCAGTACTTC
TRBJ2-7 TRBV9 . . CASSVSAAAYEQYF TGTGCCAGCAGCGTATCGGCAGCGGCCTACGAGCAGTACTTC
TRBJ1-1 TRBV19 once TRBD1 CAILAGQGATNTEAFF TGTGCCATCCTTGCGGGGCAGGGGGCGACGAACACTGAAGCTTTCTTT
TRBJ1-2 TRBV27 . TRBD1 CASSVRGRNGYTF TGTGCCAGCAGTGTCAGGGGGCGGAATGGCTACACCTTC
TRBJ2-7 TRBV11-2 . . CASSLSQGYEQYF TGTGCCAGCAGCTTAAGTCAGGGCTACGAGCAGTACTTC